The clone carrying this TCR beta chain has a handful of counts. Its antigen is still unknown. This sample was included in a study of beta chain features in type 1 diabetes. Study outcomes and limitations: Patients with type 1 diabetes showed fewer VDJ junction insertions and more deletions. All four CD4+ subsets of Type 1 diabetes patients contained TCRB CDR3s that were moderately but significantly shorter.

The CDR3 is made up of 14 amino acids. Isolated RNA was reverse transcribed in full, so expressed TCRB transcripts were sequenced. The average output of naive, central memory and regulatory T cell samples was several million reads. Using immunoSEQ multiplex PCR, the repertoire was profiled, and TCRdb retains in-frame clones only, with some absent. The table shows some 230,000 clones, with 9.6% occurring only once. The chain carries TRBV21-1 and TRBJ1-3; whether TRBD1, the table's D call, matches the DNA was not checked. TRBV21-1 is termed a pseudogene. The source material was naive CD4+ T cells from blood. The receptor was derived from a woman younger than 35 in good health. The CDR3 reads CASSLEGASVTIYF. The CDR3 DNA is TGTGCCAGCAGTCTGGAGGGGGCTTCAGTCACCATATATTTT.